Listed below are T cell receptor beta chains from one sample, sequenced in a study of Graves' ophthalmopathy and Graves' hyperthyroidism. Each CDR3 protein gets one entry after TCRdb re-called the multiplex PCR reads with MiXCR. The table includes 1 million to 1.3 million distinct CDR3 sequences, about 36% detected once. Sequenced sample: peripheral blood or thyroid tissue (not recorded which). The receptors were sampled from an adult man with Graves' hyperthyroidism. The conserved cysteine and the conserved F or W are not part of the CDR3 here.

v_gene,CDR3aa
TRBV15,ATSRSDRVETQY
TRBV20-1,SATPRQGGFGNQPQH
TRBV2,ASTLGGDTQY
TRBV5-1,ASSLTDPPGEKLF
TRBV15,ATSRDFTPVNYGYT
TRBV7-6,ASSSGLAGRAGELF
TRBV29-1,SVEELRTYYGYT
TRBV10-3,AISGTTQETQY
TRBV12-3/TRBV12-4,ASSFFLEQY
TRBV5-1,ASSYRQGEVNSPLH
TRBV7-9,ASSRTSENNEQF
TRBV7-2,ASSPSRATNEKLF
TRBV9,ASSVLGVRDTQY
TRBV5-1,ASSLALARETQY
TRBV7-2,ASSSLRGRGFTEAF
TRBV12-3/TRBV12-4,ASRFGEETQY
TRBV5-1,ASSSDRGPNGGYT
TRBV2,ASSPEPGLAGAGETQY
TRBV25-1,ASVTTVIGYT
TRBV6-1,ASSYNIAGGAPVETQY
TRBV7-9,ASSLEDRTQH
TRBV25-1,ASSEEGSGRLREKLF
TRBV5-5,ASSPHRDTLRKQY
TRBV5-1,ASSTDSYNEQF
TRBV2,ASSEPGDTNEKLF
TRBV7-9,ASSSTGGGGQPQH
TRBV10-3,AISPNKAQGTKIESYEQY
TRBV12-3/TRBV12-4,ASSLTGVSNQPQH
TRBV16,ASSPGGERGFGYT
TRBV28,ASSKAGTANQPQH
TRBV9,ASSVDGANSPLH
TRBV29-1,SVPTGIKGYT
TRBV12-3/TRBV12-4,ASRSGTSGMYTGELF
TRBV9,ASSVDRGLDYGYT
TRBV5-8,ASSLAGGLNYGYT
TRBV6-5,AAASGTGGRNTEAF
TRBV25-1,ASSPTGGGSSEQY
TRBV7-8,ASKGTLGTYEQY
TRBV29-1,SLVGPRDGYT